Listed here are 7 T cell receptor beta chains from one sample, sequenced in a study of CD8 T cells in ankylosing spondylitis. TCRdb itself ran the 5' RACE reads through MiXCR, one entry per CDR3 protein. Of 150,000 to 200,000 distinct CDR3 sequences in the sample, approximately 16% were seen once. The sequenced sample consisted of blood, either unsorted or a sorted T cell fraction (not recorded which). These receptors were taken from a male donor with ankylosing spondylitis or in good health (not recorded which).

This clonotype came up many times. The rearrangement links TRBV3-1 to TRBJ1-2, with 8 bases identical to TRBD1. CDR1 is LGHDT and CDR2 is YNNKEL in the germline V gene (reference sequence). V shed 5 bases, J shed 5 bases, and the junction held 10 bases outside the gene matches. CDR3 length: 15 amino acids. The CDR3 DNA reads as TGTGCCAGCAGCGCGGGGACAGGAGACCTATATGGCTACACCTTC. Protein product: CASSAGTGDLYGYTF.

This clonotype was observed a handful of times. V and J are TRBV5-6 and TRBJ2-7; D ambiguous. Germline V gene sequence: CDR1 SGHDT, CDR2 YYEEEE. The CDR3 runs to 12 residues. With 4 bases removed from V and 7 bases from J, the gap between germline ends came to 12 bases. The CDR3 DNA sequence: TGTGCCAGCAGCCCTAGGCCCGGGGAGCAGTACTTC. Translating gives CASSPRPGEQYF.

This clonotype was observed a few times. The rearrangement joins TRBV28 to TRBJ1-3; D uncertain. This CDR3 has 14 residues. CDR1 MDHEN and CDR2 SYDVKM come from the germline V gene. The V end lost 2 bases, the J end lost 0 bases, and 5 bases lay between the germline ends. The CDR3 DNA sequence: TGTGCCAGCAGTTTACGGATCTCTGGAAACACCATATATTTT. It encodes CASSLRISGNTIYF.

The table lists this clonotype with many counts. The chain links TRBV5-5 to TRBJ1-1; no definite D call. Germline assignment: CDR1 SGHKS and CDR2 YYEKEE (reference sequence). Deletions cut 3 bases from V and 7 bases from J, with 25 bases between. This CDR3 has 17 amino acids. The CDR3 DNA follows: TGTGCCAGCAGCTCCCCAATTCAGACTTCAGGACGGGGTGAAGCTTTCTTT. Its protein is CASSSPIQTSGRGEAFF.

The rearrangement joins TRBV4-1 to TRBJ1-1; D is possibly TRBD1 (5 bases). Trimming pared 1 base from V and 8 bases from J, leaving 8 bases between. Germline values: CDR1 MGHRA, CDR2 YSYEKL. The CDR3 has 12 residues. CDR3 bases: TGCGCCAGCAGCCAAGTGAGGGGAGAAGCTTTCTTT. As protein: CASSQVRGEAFF.

This clonotype was detected only a few times. The chain couples TRBV11-2 to TRBJ2-3; 10 nucleotides match TRBD2. Germline-derived CDR1 and CDR2 are SGHAT and FQNNGV. J lost 5 bases, V lost 4 bases, and 9 bases had no gene match. This CDR3 has 16 amino acids. The CDR3 region has the DNA TGTGCCAGCAGCTCCAGCCTAGCGGGAGTTTTAGATACGCAGTATTTT. This gives the protein CASSSSLAGVLDTQYF.

This clonotype appeared many times. The chain couples TRBV10-3 to TRBJ2-3; D unclear. CDR1 and CDR2 from the germline V gene are ENHRY and SYGVKD. With 0 bases removed from V and 2 bases from J, the gap between germline ends came to 12 bases. The CDR3 has 16 residues. The CDR3 DNA follows: TGTGCCATCAGTGAGTCAAGGCGCCCTGACACAGATACGCAGTATTTT. Amino acid sequence: CAISESRRPDTDTQYF.